These T cell receptor beta chains were read from a single sample in a study of siplizumab effects on memory and regulatory T cells. Data came from immunoSEQ multiplex PCR; TCRdb stores just in-frame clones and leaves some out. The sample holds just over 50,000 clones, 95% to 97% seen once. Source material: naive CD4+ T cells sorted from blood. These receptors were obtained from a human donor in good health. Both conserved end residues are part of each CDR3. D genes are given only for firm matches. Where a row states a size, it is once, few, many or the class of an expanded clone; other rows omit it.

cdr3_aa	cdr3_nt	clone_size	d_call	v_call	j_call
CASSAVGTGYTDTQYF	TGTGCCAGCAGCGCGGTAGGGACAGGATACACAGATACGCAGTATTTT	.	TRBD1	TRBV9	TRBJ2-3
CAIRDGTETSSQHF	TGTGCCATCAGGGACGGGACAGAGACTTCGTCCCAGCATTTT	.	TRBD1	TRBV10-3	TRBJ1-5
CASSLGRDFLISGANVLTF	TGTGCCAGCAGTTTAGGTAGGGACTTTCTCATCTCTGGGGCCAACGTCCTGACTTTC	.	.	TRBV28	TRBJ2-6
CAWSVRRTDTQYF	TGTGCCTGGAGTGTACGTCGGACAGATACGCAGTATTTT	.	.	TRBV30	TRBJ2-3
CASSFSGLGGQETQYF	TGTGCCAGCAGCTTTTCCGGCCTAGGTGGCCAAGAGACCCAGTACTTC	.	.	TRBV11-3	TRBJ2-5
CLGRAPVPGNTIYF	TGCTTAGGAAGAGCCCCGGTGCCTGGAAACACCATATATTTT	.	.	TRBV6-4	TRBJ1-3
CASSITGTTSTDTQYF	TGTGCCAGTAGTATAACCGGGACTACTAGCACAGATACGCAGTATTTT	.	TRBD2	TRBV19	TRBJ2-3
CASSFEGAFF	TGTGCCAGCAGTTTTGAGGGAGCTTTCTTT	.	.	TRBV2	TRBJ1-1
CSAGGGETQYF	TGCAGTGCAGGAGGGGGAGAGACCCAGTACTTC	few	.	TRBV20-1	TRBJ2-5
CASSFGTEGNEQFF	TGCGCCAGCAGCTTCGGGACAGAGGGCAATGAGCAGTTCTTC	.	TRBD1	TRBV5-1	TRBJ2-1
CAWGGFTGDYGYTF	TGTGCCTGGGGGGGTTTTACAGGGGACTATGGCTACACCTTC	once	TRBD1	TRBV30	TRBJ1-2
CAWRNTGELFF	TGTGCCTGGAGGAACACCGGGGAGCTGTTTTTT	.	.	TRBV30	TRBJ2-2
CASSQDPDSGSPLHF	TGCGCCAGCAGCCAAGATCCGGACAGCGGATCACCCCTCCACTTT	.	.	TRBV4-3	TRBJ1-6
CASSPRSGTDTQYF	TGTGCCAGCAGCCCCCGAAGCGGCACAGATACGCAGTATTTT	.	.	TRBV5-4	TRBJ2-3
CASSMGQGVGQPQHF	TGTGCCAGTAGTATGGGACAGGGGGTGGGCCAGCCCCAGCATTTT	.	TRBD1	TRBV19	TRBJ1-5
CASSYGAGTPQYF	TGTGCCAGCAGTTATGGGGCGGGGACCCCGCAGTACTTC	.	.	TRBV6-5	TRBJ2-7
CATSTAEPSTDTQYF	TGTGCCACCAGCACCGCGGAGCCTAGCACAGATACGCAGTATTTT	.	.	TRBV15	TRBJ2-3
CARSLWRRGNTIYF	TGTGCCAGAAGCTTGTGGCGTCGGGGAAACACCATATATTTT	.	.	TRBV5-3	TRBJ1-3
CAINSGSGRGDTQYF	TGTGCCATCAACAGCGGGAGTGGTCGGGGAGATACGCAGTATTTT	.	TRBD2	TRBV10-3	TRBJ2-3
CASSLTGVDGYTF	TGTGCCAGCAGCCTGACAGGGGTGGATGGCTACACCTTC	.	TRBD1	TRBV7-6	TRBJ1-2
CASSLQGDTEAFF	TGCGCCAGCAGCTTGCAGGGCGACACTGAAGCTTTCTTT	.	.	TRBV5-1	TRBJ1-1
CAISSAPGQGSYEQYF	TGTGCCATCAGTAGCGCTCCGGGACAGGGGTCCTACGAGCAGTACTTC	.	TRBD1	TRBV10-3	TRBJ2-7
CASGPGLTIGGNQPQHF	TGTGCTAGTGGGCCGGGCCTCACAATCGGGGGCAATCAGCCCCAGCATTTT	.	.	TRBV12-5	TRBJ1-5
CASSQGRPPETQYF	TGCGCCAGCAGCCAAGGCCGGCCCCCCGAGACCCAGTACTTC	.	.	TRBV4-3	TRBJ2-5
CASGADRASYEQYF	TGCGCCAGCGGCGCGGACAGGGCTTCCTACGAGCAGTACTTC	.	TRBD1	TRBV5-1	TRBJ2-7
CASSRLGVGELFF	TGTGCCAGCAGTCGACTGGGGGTCGGGGAGCTGTTTTTT	.	.	TRBV27	TRBJ2-2
CASSLQGGVGSRYNEQFF	TGTGCCAGCAGTTTACAGGGCGGGGTCGGGTCGAGATACAATGAGCAGTTCTTC	.	.	TRBV27	TRBJ2-1
CASSHGGTFYNEQFF	TGTGCCAGCAGCCACGGAGGGACCTTCTACAATGAGCAGTTCTTC	.	.	TRBV14	TRBJ2-1
CAISSGRAPDTQYF	TGTGCCATCAGCAGCGGGAGGGCCCCAGATACGCAGTATTTT	.	TRBD2	TRBV10-3	TRBJ2-3
CASSFQGSRNEQFF	TGTGCCAGCAGCTTTCAAGGGAGCCGAAATGAGCAGTTCTTC	.	.	TRBV7-6	TRBJ2-1
CAWAGTGLDRPQHF	TGTGCCTGGGCAGGGACGGGCTTGGATCGGCCCCAGCATTTT	.	.	TRBV30	TRBJ1-5
CASGGGSRPDTQYF	TGTGCCAGCGGGGGAGGATCGCGACCAGATACGCAGTATTTT	.	.	TRBV6-1	TRBJ2-3
CSARARDREFF	TGCAGTGCTAGGGCCCGGGACAGGGAGTTTTTT	.	TRBD1	TRBV20-1	TRBJ1-4
CASKLSGSADTQYF	TGTGCCAGCAAACTCAGCGGGAGCGCAGATACGCAGTATTTT	.	TRBD2	TRBV6-4	TRBJ2-3
CASSLAPGLYEQYF	TGCGCCAGCAGCTTGGCTCCGGGCCTCTACGAGCAGTACTTC	.	.	TRBV5-1	TRBJ2-7
CASSLSLAYENYGYTF	TGTGCCAGCAGCTTATCCCTTGCTTATGAGAACTATGGCTACACCTTC	.	.	TRBV13	TRBJ1-2
CASSSFPGDRDEQYF	TGTGCCAGCAGCTCATTTCCGGGGGATCGGGACGAGCAGTACTTC	.	.	TRBV7-9	TRBJ2-7
CASSESTGTSVLHEQFF	TGCGCCAGCAGTGAGTCGACAGGGACTAGCGTACTCCATGAGCAGTTCTTC	.	TRBD2	TRBV10-1	TRBJ2-1
CASSDSGEIRNTIYF	TGTGCCAGCAGTGACTCCGGGGAAATCAGGAACACCATATATTTT	.	.	TRBV6-1	TRBJ1-3
CASTQAWGRGNTIYF	TGTGCCAGCACCCAGGCGTGGGGGCGCGGAAACACCATATATTTT	.	.	TRBV6-5	TRBJ1-3